This TCR beta chain was captured by sequencing in a study of CD8+ T cells in alopecia areata. RNA extraction was followed by reverse transcription into cDNA, which acted as the sequencing template. Sequenced by immunoSEQ multiplex PCR; TCRdb stores in-frame clones only, minus some. The sample contains about 180,000 clones, approximately 49% of which appear only once. This CDR3 is 14 amino acids long. Germline V CDR1 and CDR2: SGHAT, FQNNGV. V lost 8 bases and J lost 9, with 20 bases in between. Sample treatment: oral pan-JAK inhibitor, 5-10 mg twice daily. V usage is TRBV11-2 and J usage is TRBJ2-1, with D unresolved. This TCR was sampled from a human donor with alopecia areata. This specimen was CD8+ T cells sorted from blood, taken around week 54, from a patient treated with tofacitinib. The CDR3 loop reads CASAPAHGRSEQFF. CDR3 nucleotides: TGTGCCAGCGCACCCGCGCACGGGCGCAGTGAGCAGTTCTTC.